This is a list of T cell receptor beta chains from one sample in a study of T cells after yellow fever vaccination. TCRdb used MiXCR to reprocess the 5' RACE reads, holding one entry per CDR3 protein. Among 300,000 or so distinct CDR3 sequences listed, approximately 10% were seen once. The source material was CD4+ T cells sorted from PBMCs, sampled 5 days after the yellow fever booster vaccination. These receptor sequences come from a man between 18 and 29 years old who received the YFV17D yellow fever vaccine. CDR3s include the opening cysteine and the closing phenylalanine or tryptophan. Each record gives: D gene, V gene, J gene, clone size, CDR3 DNA, CDR3 protein. A D gene is named only where the DNA matches it firmly. Clone size is given for some rows only: seen once, a few or many times, or a class if the clone is expanded.

>NA|TRBV5-5|TRBJ2-3|many
TGTGCCAGCAGCTTGGAGTTTGCAAGCACAGATACGCAGTATTTT
CASSLEFASTDTQYF
>NA|TRBV9|TRBJ2-2|many
TGTGCCAGCAGCGTAGATTGGACACCGAACACCGGGGAGCTGTTTTTT
CASSVDWTPNTGELFF
>TRBD2|TRBV10-3|TRBJ2-1|many
TGTGCCCTAAGTTCGGCGGGGGGGCCCGCCCCACAGTTCTTC
CALSSAGGPAPQFF
>TRBD1|TRBV5-6|TRBJ2-2|NA
TGTGCCAGCAGCAGCAGGGGGCAGTACACCGGGGAGCTGTTTTTT
CASSSRGQYTGELFF
>NA|TRBV12-3/TRBV12-4|TRBJ1-4|NA
TGTGCCAGCAGTTTAGGGCCAGGAGGGTCGACTAATGAAAAACTGTTTTTT
CASSLGPGGSTNEKLFF
>NA|TRBV7-2|TRBJ1-6|many
TGTGCCAGCAGCGATCAGCAGAATTCACCCCTCCACTTT
CASSDQQNSPLHF
>NA|TRBV7-9|TRBJ1-3|NA
TGTGCCAGCAGCTTAAGGGAGAACTCTGGAAACACCATATATTTT
CASSLRENSGNTIYF
>NA|TRBV20-1|TRBJ1-1|many
TGCAGTGTAACAACAGCAAACACTGAAGCTTTCTTT
CSVTTANTEAFF
>NA|TRBV20-1|TRBJ1-4|NA
TGCAGTGCTAGAGGTGGGAGGAATGAAAAACTGTTTTTT
CSARGGRNEKLFF
>NA|TRBV9|TRBJ2-1|few
TGTGCCAGCAGCGTAAGCGTAAACAATGAGCAGTTCTTC
CASSVSVNNEQFF
>TRBD1|TRBV6-2/TRBV6-3|TRBJ1-2|few
TGTGCCAGCAGTTACGTCGGGACAGGGGGCTCTAACTATGGCTACACCTTC
CASSYVGTGGSNYGYTF
>NA|TRBV5-1|TRBJ1-2|few
TGCGCCAGCAGCCCGCCGGGTACTCATGGCTACACCTTC
CASSPPGTHGYTF
>NA|TRBV6-5|TRBJ1-1|few
TGTGCCAGCAGTTACCAGGGGAAGACTGAAGCTTTCTTT
CASSYQGKTEAFF
>NA|TRBV4-1|TRBJ1-2|NA
TGCGCCAGCAGCCAAGACTTGTTAGAGGTTGGCTACACCTTC
CASSQDLLEVGYTF
>NA|TRBV5-4|TRBJ1-1|NA
TGTGCCAGCAGCAGGGGGACGGAATACATGAACACTGAAGCTTTCTTT
CASSRGTEYMNTEAFF
>NA|TRBV7-9|TRBJ1-1|few
TGTGCCAGCAGCTTAGAGGAAGCCACTGAAGCTTTCTTT
CASSLEEATEAFF
>NA|TRBV7-8|TRBJ1-6|few
TGTGCCAGCAGCCCCCAGGGGACCCTTAATTCACCCCTCCACTTT
CASSPQGTLNSPLHF
>TRBD1|TRBV25-1|TRBJ2-6|NA
TGTGCCAGCAGTGAATTGACAGGGGGCAACTCTGGGGCCAACGTCCTGACTTTC
CASSELTGGNSGANVLTF
>NA|TRBV7-3|TRBJ2-2|NA
TGTGCCACCCGACAAGGAGTCACCGGGGAGCTGTTTTTT
CATRQGVTGELFF
>NA|TRBV9|TRBJ2-3|NA
TGTGCCAGCAGCCCCATGTCTTTGGGGGATACGCAGTATTTT
CASSPMSLGDTQYF
>NA|TRBV6-5|TRBJ1-3|NA
TGTGCCAGCAGTTACAGGGGCCGTGGAAACACCATATATTTT
CASSYRGRGNTIYF
>TRBD1|TRBV5-1|TRBJ1-1|NA
TGCGCCAGCAGCTTCAGGGGGCAGCGGACTGAAGCTTTCTTT
CASSFRGQRTEAFF
>NA|TRBV6-2/TRBV6-3|TRBJ1-1|NA
TGTGCCAGCACCCACGGGAAACGGCGCTTCTTT
CASTHGKRRFF
>NA|TRBV6-1|TRBJ1-1|few
TGTGCCAGCAGTGAAGTGGGACTCCCGGGTGGTGAAGCTTTCTTT
CASSEVGLPGGEAFF
>NA|TRBV12-3/TRBV12-4|TRBJ2-1|few
TGTGCCAGCGAATTTGAGGGGTACAATGAGCAGTTCTTC
CASEFEGYNEQFF
>NA|TRBV3-1|TRBJ2-5|NA
TGTGCCAGCAGACAAGGATTCGGGGCCAGGCAAGAGACCCAGTACTTC
CASRQGFGARQETQYF
>NA|TRBV6-5|TRBJ1-3|NA
TGTGCCAGCAGCCTCTTCCGAGGGAACACCATATATTTT
CASSLFRGNTIYF
>NA|TRBV4-3|TRBJ2-1|few
TGCGCCAGCAGCCTGTGGACGGCACAATACAATGAGCAGTTCTTC
CASSLWTAQYNEQFF
>TRBD1|TRBV4-3|TRBJ1-5|few
TGCGCCAGCAGCCTGGGACAGGGACGCAATCAGCCCCAGCATTTT
CASSLGQGRNQPQHF
>NA|TRBV29-1|TRBJ2-1|many
TGCAGCGTTGAAACGGGGGTAGGGTCCTACAATGAGCAGTTCTTC
CSVETGVGSYNEQFF
>TRBD2|TRBV7-2|TRBJ2-7|NA
TGTGCCAGCAGCTTTGGTAGCGGGGAATCGTTTTACGAGCAGTACTTC
CASSFGSGESFYEQYF
>NA|TRBV11-3|TRBJ2-2|few
TGTGCCAGCAGCCCACCGACGAGGACCGGGGAGCTGTTTTTT
CASSPPTRTGELFF
>TRBD1|TRBV5-4|TRBJ1-2|NA
TGTGCCAGCAGCTTGCCGGGACAGGGATATGGCTACACCTTC
CASSLPGQGYGYTF
>TRBD1|TRBV6-5|TRBJ1-2|NA
TGTGCCAGCAGTTACTCGGGACAGGGGACCTATGGCTACACCTTC
CASSYSGQGTYGYTF
>TRBD2|TRBV12-3/TRBV12-4|TRBJ2-2|many
TGTGCCAGCAGTCCTAAATCTGGACTAGCGGGAACCGGGGAGCTGTTTTTT
CASSPKSGLAGTGELFF
>NA|TRBV29-1|TRBJ1-2|many
TGCAGCGTGGGACATCTTGGCTACACCTTC
CSVGHLGYTF
>NA|TRBV5-4|TRBJ2-1|few
TGTGCCAGCAGCTTGGCCGCAGGGGATGAGCAGTTCTTC
CASSLAAGDEQFF
>TRBD1|TRBV7-2|TRBJ1-4|many
TGTGCCAGCAGCACCTACAGGGGGCTTTTCGAAAAACTGTTTTTT
CASSTYRGLFEKLFF
>NA|TRBV13|TRBJ1-3|many
TGTGCCAGCAGCGCGCGTAGCAGGGGCTCTGGAAACACCATATATTTT
CASSARSRGSGNTIYF
>NA|TRBV15|TRBJ2-5|NA
TGTGCCACCAGCAGAGGGGGTTCCCTTCGGACCCAGTACTTC
CATSRGGSLRTQYF
>TRBD2|TRBV7-2|TRBJ2-5|few
TGTGCCAGCAGCTTACAGCGGGGTCACCAAGAGACCCAGTACTTC
CASSLQRGHQETQYF
>NA|TRBV5-1|TRBJ2-5|NA
TGCGCCAGCAGCTCAGCGACGACAGGCCCTCGGGAGACCCAGTACTTC
CASSSATTGPRETQYF
>NA|TRBV4-3|TRBJ1-6|few
TGCGCCAGCAGCCAAGTTTTAGGGGGTAGCTCCTATAATTCACCCCTCCACTTT
CASSQVLGGSSYNSPLHF